The TCR beta chain under discussion was sequenced for a study of T cells in Graves' hyperthyroidism and ophthalmopathy. This clonotype came up a few times. Its antigen is still unknown. Patients having uncontrolled infection, another autoimmune disease, pregnancy or lactation were not included. Blood dates from first hyperthyroidism diagnosis, before any ophthalmopathy symptoms. Per germline, CDR1 DFQATT and CDR2 SNEGSKA (reference sequence). With V trimmed by 5 bases and J by 8 bases, 9 bases remained unmatched. The CDR3 consists of 14 residues. Whole-study findings and limits: Ophthalmopathy and stable hyperthyroidism were separated by a 13 V-J model.

Amplified TCR beta CDR3 regions derived from RNA transcripts. An initial round of RT-PCR targeting the TCR CDR3 relied on the HTBI primer set. MiXCR, applied by TCRdb to the multiplex PCR reads, yields one record per CDR3 protein. The table has around 700,000 distinct CDR3 sequences, approximately 19% seen once. The sequence derives from a woman aged 45-60 years with Graves' hyperthyroidism that later progressed to Graves' ophthalmopathy. The sequencing input was blood. The chain carries TRBV20-1 and TRBJ1-4; 9 nucleotides match TRBD1. In DNA, the CDR3 is TGCAGTGCTTTTCCGGGACAGGGAAGAGAAAAACTGTTTTTT. The encoded protein is CSAFPGQGREKLFF.